This passage covers 23 T cell receptor beta chains from one sample sequenced in a study of cytomegalovirus exposure and HLA in healthy donors. PCR amplification relied on 60 Vbeta primers (plus 13 Jbeta primers). Profiling relied on immunoSEQ multiplex PCR, and the TCRdb table lists in-frame clones only, not all of them. This sample has more than 80,000 clones; around 76% occur once, and the top ten carry roughly 8.4%. The sequencing sample was made of PBMCs. Receptors were obtained from a human donor in good health.

The chain recombines TRBV27 with TRBJ1-2; 7 nucleotides agree with TRBD1. This CDR3 comprises 17 residues. J gave up 4 bases and V 5 bases, and 16 bases lay outside the gene matches. CDR1 and CDR2 (germline): MNHEY, SMNVEV (reference sequence). The CDR3 loop is CASSRLNDRERGYGYTF. In DNA form, the CDR3 reads TGTGCCAGCAGTAGACTGAACGACAGGGAACGTGGCTATGGCTACACCTTC.

The V gene is TRBV5-4, the J gene TRBJ2-1; TRBD2 might be the D (6 bases). CDR3 length: 17 amino acids. V lost 4 bases to trimming and J lost 2 bases, with 19 bases between them. Germline CDR1 reads SGHNT; CDR2 reads YYREEE (reference sequence). CDR3 residues: CASSPGTALEAYNEQFF. The CDR3 coding sequence is TGTGCCAGCAGCCCCGGGACTGCCCTGGAGGCCTACAATGAGCAGTTCTTC.

The J gene is TRBJ1-5, the V gene TRBV28; 9 positions agree with TRBD1. The V gene's germline CDR1 is MDHEN and CDR2 SYDVKM. The trim removed 6 bases at V and 3 bases at J, leaving 9 bases unmatched. The CDR3 is made up of 16 amino acids. The CDR3 here is CASREQGAGDNQPQHF. The DNA for the CDR3 is TGTGCCAGCAGGGAACAGGGGGCTGGCGACAATCAGCCCCAGCATTTT.

V and J are TRBV19 and TRBJ2-3; maybe TRBD2 (6 bases). CDR3 length: 13 amino acids. V lost 7 bases and J lost 1, with 9 bases in between. Germline CDR1 reads LNHDA; CDR2 reads SQIVND (reference sequence). The CDR3 is CASIQRGTDTQYF. The CDR3 DNA follows: TGTGCCAGTATTCAGCGGGGCACAGATACGCAGTATTTT. Full variable domain (missing parts from reference TRBV19 and TRBJ2-3): DGGITQSPKYLFRKEGQNVTLSCEQNLNHDAMYWYRQDPGQGLRLIYYSQIVNDFQKGDIAEGYSVSREKKESFPLTVTSAQKNPTAFYLCASIQRGTDTQYFGPGTRLTVL.

The gene calls are TRBV12-5 and TRBJ2-1; 9 nucleotides align to TRBD1. The CDR3 contains 14 residues. Germline CDR1 reads LGHNT; CDR2 reads FRNRAP. J lost 4 bases, V lost 5 bases, and 3 bases had no gene match. The CDR3 bases are TGTGCTAGTGGTAGACAGGGGGGTTACAATGAGCAGTTCTTC. Amino acids: CASGRQGGYNEQFF.

The CDR3 reads CASSQGAGGGVWIDTQYF. CDR3 sequence (DNA): TGCGCCAGCAGCCAAGGCGCGGGCGGGGGTGTCTGGATAGATACGCAGTATTTT. J is TRBJ2-3 and V is TRBV4-1; TRBD2 aligns across 7 bases. The J segment lost 5 bases and the V segment lost 1 base, leaving 15 bases of the junction unmatched. CDR1 and CDR2 (germline): MGHRA, YSYEKL. CDR3 length equals 18 residues.

This chain connects TRBV5-1 to TRBJ2-7; 9 bases map to TRBD1. Per the germline V gene, CDR1 is SGHRS and CDR2 is YFSETQ. The CDR3 sequence is 15 residues long. Trimming cost V 4 bases and J 4 bases; bases outside gene matches: 9. DNA of the CDR3: TGCGCCAGCAGCGACATTACAGGGGGCTCATACGAGCAGTACTTC. Translation: CASSDITGGSYEQYF.

J is TRBJ2-6 and V is TRBV5-1; D is possibly TRBD2 (6 bases). CDR3 size: 17 residues. Trimming shortened V by 6 bases and J by 0 bases, and 16 bases separated the two germline ends. The germline V gene encodes CDR1 SGHRS and CDR2 YFSETQ. The CDR3 reads CASTELAGFSGANVLTF. CDR3 bases: TGCGCCAGCACCGAACTGGCGGGGTTCTCTGGGGCCAACGTCCTGACTTTC.

This rearrangement joins TRBV30 to TRBJ2-5, with 8 positions matching TRBD1. V lost 5 bases, J lost 5 bases, and 4 bases stayed unmatched. The CDR3 covers 12 residues. Germline CDR1 reads GTSNPN; CDR2 reads SVGIG (reference sequence). Here the CDR3 DNA reads TGTGCCTGGGGACAGGGTGGCGAGACCCAGTACTTC. Translation gives CAWGQGGETQYF.

The V and J genes are TRBV4-3 and TRBJ1-2; D unresolved. Trimming took off 0 bases at V and 2 bases at J, with 13 bases between the two ends. The CDR3 extends over 16 amino acids. Germline values: CDR1 LGHNA, CDR2 YSLEER. Here the CDR3 DNA reads TGCGCCAGCAGCCAAGATTCCGCAGGTCCGAACTATGGCTACACCTTC. Its translation: CASSQDSAGPNYGYTF.

DNA of the CDR3: TGTGCCTGGGGGGGAGACAGGGCTAGTGAGCAGTTCTTC. It codes for CAWGGDRASEQFF. This sequence joins TRBV30 and TRBJ2-1, with 7 nucleotides matching TRBD1. With 5 bases clipped from V and 9 bases from J, the junction kept 10 bases outside the gene matches. CDR1 and CDR2 from the germline V gene are GTSNPN and SVGIG (reference sequence). There are 13 residues in the CDR3.

This clone was observed a single time. The chain combines TRBV6-5 with TRBJ1-3; no clear D. The germline V and J ends were trimmed by 2 bases and 1 base, with 6 bases remaining between them. CDR3 size: 14 residues. Germline V gene data show CDR1 as MNHEY and CDR2 as SVGAGI. DNA of the CDR3: TGTGCCAGCAGTTACCGGGGTTCTGGAAACACCATATATTTT. Encoded protein: CASSYRGSGNTIYF.

The gene calls are TRBV2 and TRBJ1-5; no clear D. The CDR3 covers 14 residues. V was trimmed by 1 base and J by 4 bases, leaving 8 bases between them. Per germline, CDR1 SNHLY and CDR2 FYNNEI. The CDR3 DNA is TGTGCCAGCAGTGAAGGGCACCTTAATCAGCCCCAGCATTTT. It encodes CASSEGHLNQPQHF.

This chain joins TRBV19 and TRBJ2-3; the D is unclear. Germline V gene data show CDR1 as LNHDA and CDR2 as SQIVND (reference sequence). The germline V and J ends were trimmed by 5 bases and 1 base, with 7 bases remaining between them. The CDR3 has 13 residues. The CDR3 region is CASSEAGTDTQYF. For the CDR3, the DNA is TGTGCCAGTAGTGAGGCAGGCACAGATACGCAGTATTTT.

The chain uses TRBV5-1 and TRBJ2-3; D call uncertain. CDR1 SGHRS and CDR2 YFSETQ come from the germline V gene. CDR3 length: 11 amino acids. Trimming shortened V by 1 base and J by 6 bases, and 3 bases separated the two germline ends. In nucleotides, the CDR3 is TGCGCCAGCAGCTTGAGCGATACGCAGTATTTT. Translating gives CASSLSDTQYF.

The chain has TRBV27 and TRBJ2-1, with D maybe TRBD2 (6 bases). Trimming cost V 5 bases and J 8 bases, with 10 bases left between them. This CDR3 region has 12 residues. The germline V gene has CDR1 MNHEY and CDR2 SMNVEV (reference sequence). This CDR3 reads CASSRLGHEQFF. CDR3 coding DNA: TGTGCCAGCAGTCGACTAGGCCATGAGCAGTTCTTC.

CDR3 coding DNA: TGTGCCAGCAGCCAACGGGACACGGGGGGGAATGAAGCTTTCTTT. Translating it yields CASSQRDTGGNEAFF. The chain joins TRBV6-5 to TRBJ1-1, with D perhaps matching TRBD1 (6 bases). Germline V gene sequence: CDR1 MNHEY, CDR2 SVGAGI. The CDR3 has 15 residues. V was cut by 6 bases and J by 7 bases, with 21 bases left in between.

As to this clone: Germline is not matched at one junction end, which may reflect a read error. The rearrangement links TRBV30 to TRBJ1-1; 7 nucleotides agree with TRBD1. Germline V gives CDR1 GTSNPN, CDR2 SVGIG (reference sequence). The CDR3 consists of 12 residues. CDR3 sequence: CAWRQGNAEAFF. CDR3 DNA: TGTGCCTGGAGACAGGGGAACGCTGAAGCTTTCTTT.

V and J are TRBV6-5 and TRBJ2-1, with 10 bases aligning to TRBD2. Per germline, CDR1 MNHEY and CDR2 SVGAGI. The CDR3 spans 15 residues. V was pared by 7 bases and J by 1 base, with 4 bases of the junction left unmatched. The CDR3 protein is CASTISGGSYNEQFF. The CDR3, as DNA: TGTGCCAGCACAATTAGCGGGGGGTCCTACAATGAGCAGTTCTTC.

This chain connects TRBV4-1 to TRBJ1-4; TRBD1 is a possible D gene (6 bases). The CDR3 sequence is 18 residues long. CDR1 is MGHRA and CDR2 is YSYEKL in the germline V gene. The V end was cut by 2 bases, the J end by 5 bases, with 21 bases between. The CDR3 loop is CASSQPTLARGTNEKLFF. CDR3 nucleotides: TGCGCCAGCAGCCAACCCACCCTGGCCAGGGGTACGAATGAAAAACTGTTTTTT.

The chain combines TRBV6-5 with TRBJ2-6; no firm D call. V was pared by 5 bases and J by 1 base, with 3 bases between. The CDR3 length is 13 residues. Germline V gene data show CDR1 as MNHEY and CDR2 as SVGAGI. The DNA for the CDR3 is TGTGCCAGCAGTCAATCTGGGGCCAACGTCCTGACTTTC. Amino acid sequence: CASSQSGANVLTF.

V is TRBV11-2 and J is TRBJ2-1; maybe TRBD2 (7 bases). V was clipped by 1 base and J by 6 bases, with 10 bases between them. Germline lookup yields CDR1 SGHAT and CDR2 FQNNGV. The CDR3 length is 14 residues. CDR3 DNA: TGTGCCAGCAGCTTAGCCGGGGGGCTCAATGAGCAGTTCTTC. Its translation: CASSLAGGLNEQFF.

The chain is built from TRBV30 and TRBJ1-2, with a tentative D call TRBD1 (5 bases). Trimming stripped 5 bases from V and 3 bases from J, with 16 bases between. Germline V CDR1 and CDR2: GTSNPN, SVGIG (reference sequence). The CDR3 is 14 residues long. The CDR3 DNA is TGTGCCTGGGTCCGACAGTTTTCGGACTATGGCTACACCTTC. Amino acids: CAWVRQFSDYGYTF.